The 24 T cell receptor beta chains below come from one sample, sequenced in a study of cytomegalovirus exposure and HLA in healthy donors. PCR was performed using 60 Vbeta and 13 Jbeta primers. TCRdb's copy holds only in-frame clones and misses some; the assay was immunoSEQ multiplex PCR. There are roughly 250,000 clones in the sample; 70% to 90% occur only once, and 1.5% to 2.5% lies in the top ten. Input material: PBMCs. These receptors all come from a woman in her 40s in good health and CMV-seropositive.

The chain joins TRBV9 to TRBJ2-2, with 10 bases lining up with TRBD1. V lost 4 bases and J lost 4; bases outside the gene matches: 7. Germline V gives CDR1 SGDLS, CDR2 YYNGEE. The CDR3 sequence is 16 residues long. The CDR3: CASSPPGQGSTGELFF. CDR3 coding DNA: TGTGCCAGCAGCCCCCCGGGACAGGGGTCCACCGGGGAGCTGTTTTTT.

The CDR3 DNA follows: TGTGCCATCAGTGCGGGACAGGAGTTTGAAAAACTGTTTTTT. Translating gives CAISAGQEFEKLFF. This rearrangement joins TRBV10-3 to TRBJ1-4, with TRBD1 matching over 8 bases. J was trimmed by 7 bases and V by 4 bases; bases with no gene match: 5. Germline loops: CDR1 ENHRY, CDR2 SYGVKD. CDR3 size: 14 residues.

This sequence joins TRBV7-9 and TRBJ2-7, with D perhaps matching TRBD2 (5 bases). Germline CDR1 SEHNR, CDR2 FQNEAQ (reference sequence). With 2 bases removed from V and 3 bases from J, the gap between germline ends came to 11 bases. This CDR3 has 14 amino acids. The CDR3 region is CASSLTSSLYEQYF. In DNA, the CDR3 is TGTGCCAGCAGCTTAACTAGTTCCCTCTACGAGCAGTACTTC.

The V call is TRBV27, the J call TRBJ2-1; 9 bases are a match to TRBD2. The CDR3 contains 17 residues. CDR1 MNHEY and CDR2 SMNVEV come from the germline V gene (reference sequence). Trimming took 6 bases from V and 0 from J; bases not matched to a gene: 9. CDR3 coding DNA: TGTGCCAGCAGCCCCCCAAGCGGGAGGACCTCCTACAATGAGCAGTTCTTC. It codes for CASSPPSGRTSYNEQFF.

This clone appeared a few times. The chain recombines TRBV5-1 with TRBJ2-7; unclear D gene. CDR1 SGHRS and CDR2 YFSETQ come from the germline V gene. The V end was cut by 2 bases, the J end by 2 bases, with 8 bases between. The CDR3 extends over 13 amino acids. The CDR3 reads CASSFPPAYEQYF. CDR3 nucleotides: TGCGCCAGCAGCTTTCCCCCGGCCTACGAGCAGTACTTC.

The rearrangement joins TRBV7-9 to TRBJ1-1; D ambiguous. There are 15 residues in the CDR3. Trimming took 0 bases from V and 0 from J, leaving 8 bases between them. Per germline, CDR1 SEHNR and CDR2 FQNEAQ (reference sequence). The CDR3 sequence is CASSLARGLNTEAFF. CDR3 sequence (DNA): TGTGCCAGCAGCTTAGCGAGAGGTTTGAACACTGAAGCTTTCTTT.

The rearrangement joins TRBV6-5 to TRBJ1-5; TRBD1 is a possible D gene (5 bases). Germline V lookup: CDR1 MNHEY, CDR2 SVGAGI. The CDR3 covers 14 residues. V was clipped by 5 bases and J by 3 bases, with 11 bases between them. The CDR3 is CASSTGQINQPQHF. The DNA for the CDR3 is TGTGCCAGCAGTACTGGACAAATCAATCAGCCCCAGCATTTT.

The rearrangement joins TRBV7-6 to TRBJ1-3, with D possibly matching TRBD1 (6 bases). This CDR3 has 13 residues. Germline CDR1 is SGHVS and CDR2 is FNYEAQ. V lost 6 bases to trimming and J lost 1 base, with 7 bases between them. CDR3 coding DNA: TGTGCCAGCAGACAGGGATCTGGAAACACCATATATTTT. Its translation is CASRQGSGNTIYF.

The gene calls are TRBV10-3 and TRBJ1-2; D perhaps matches TRBD1 (6 bases). The V gene lost 6 bases and the J gene lost 8 bases, with 16 bases spanning the gap. The CDR3 extends over 13 amino acids. The germline CDR1 and CDR2 sequences are ENHRY and SYGVKD. The CDR3 region has the DNA TGTGCCATCAGCTTTAACAGGGTGCAGGGCTACACCTTC. This codes for CAISFNRVQGYTF.

The V call is TRBV12-1, the J call TRBJ2-3; TRBD1 was called by the table and not checked on the DNA. TRBV12-1 is a pseudogene locus. This CDR3 is 14 amino acids long. CDR3 sequence: CASRGGHVTDTQYF. Here the CDR3 DNA reads TGTGCCAGCAGAGGGGGCCACGTAACAGATACGCAGTATTTT.

This chain uses TRBV13 with TRBJ2-7; TRBD2 matches 7 bases. J lost 6 bases, V lost 3 bases, and 11 bases had no gene match. Germline loops: CDR1 PRHDT, CDR2 FYEKMQ (reference sequence). CDR3 size: 15 residues. This CDR3 reads CASSFEREARGEQYF. In nucleotides, the CDR3 is TGTGCCAGCAGCTTCGAGCGGGAAGCCCGGGGCGAGCAGTACTTC.

The chain combines TRBV30 with TRBJ1-5; the match to TRBD1 covers 8 bases. Germline CDR1 GTSNPN, CDR2 SVGIG (reference sequence). The V and J ends lost 8 bases and 7 bases, in that order; junction bases with no gene match: 7. The CDR3 loop spans 12 amino acids. In DNA, the CDR3 is TGTGCCGCACGGACAGGGAAACAGCCCCAGCATTTT. Translated, it gives CAARTGKQPQHF. Variable domain in full (rest from reference TRBV30 and TRBJ1-5): SQTIHQWPATLVQPVGSPLSLECTVEGTSNPNLYWYRQAAGRGLQLLFYSVGIGQISSEVPQNLSASRPQDRQFILSSKKLLLSDSGFYLCAARTGKQPQHFGDGTRLSIL.

V gene TRBV18 combines with J gene TRBJ2-1; 8 nucleotides line up with TRBD2. The J segment lost 0 bases and the V segment lost 5 bases, leaving 6 bases of the junction unmatched. CDR3 size: 16 residues. Germline V gene data show CDR1 as KGHSH and CDR2 as LQKENI. The DNA of the CDR3 is TGTGCCAGCTCATTCATAGCGGGAAGCTCCTACAATGAGCAGTTCTTC. As protein: CASSFIAGSSYNEQFF.

This chain links TRBV18 with TRBJ1-1; TRBD1 matches at 10 bases. The germline gives CDR1 KGHSH, CDR2 LQKENI. Trimming cost V 2 bases and J 5 bases; bases outside gene matches: 5. The CDR3 contains 15 residues. CDR3 residues: CASSPETGGTTEAFF. CDR3 DNA: TGTGCCAGCTCACCAGAGACAGGGGGCACAACTGAAGCTTTCTTT.

The gene calls are TRBV4-3 and TRBJ2-5; D perhaps matches TRBD1 (6 bases). Matching the DNA end better, TRBJ2-7 makes the J call doubtful. Looked up from germline, CDR1 is LGHNA and CDR2 is YSLEER. The CDR3 length is 12 residues. In DNA form, the CDR3 reads TGCGCCAGCAGCAGACAGGCCCACGAGCAGTACTTC. Residues: CASSRQAHEQYF.

V is TRBV7-9 and J is TRBJ2-2, with TRBD2 identical over 8 bases. The CDR3 has 18 residues. V shed 8 bases and J 6 bases; nucleotides not matched to a gene: 20. Germline V lookup: CDR1 SEHNR, CDR2 FQNEAQ (reference sequence). CDR3 DNA: TGTGCCAGCGCAAGTGAACTAGCGGCCCACGGGTTAGCCGGGGAGCTGTTTTTT. The encoded protein is CASASELAAHGLAGELFF.

V is TRBV7-9 and J is TRBJ2-7; weak D call: TRBD1 (7 bases). CDR3 length: 13 residues. Looked up from germline, CDR1 is SEHNR and CDR2 is FQNEAQ (reference sequence). Between the trimmed V and J ends, which lost 4 bases and 9 bases, there was a span of 16 bases. The CDR3 coding sequence is TGTGCCAGCAGCTCCTTTTCGGAGGGGGCGCAGTACTTC. Translating it yields CASSSFSEGAQYF.

This clone appeared a few times. The V call is TRBV5-1, the J call TRBJ2-1; 8 nucleotides align to TRBD2. The CDR3 runs 17 residues. CDR1 and CDR2 from the germline V gene are SGHRS and YFSETQ. The J segment lost 0 bases and the V segment lost 3 bases, leaving 8 bases of the junction unmatched. This CDR3 is CASSYYFSGSSYNEQFF. The CDR3 bases are TGCGCCAGCAGCTACTACTTCAGCGGGAGCTCCTACAATGAGCAGTTCTTC.

The chain combines TRBV7-9 with TRBJ2-2; possibly TRBD2 for D (5 bases). This CDR3 comprises 13 residues. Germline V gives CDR1 SEHNR, CDR2 FQNEAQ (reference sequence). Trimming left V 5 bases short and J 7 bases short, with 11 bases between. The CDR3 sequence is CASSPGLGGELFF. The CDR3 DNA is TGTGCCAGCAGCCCCGGACTGGGCGGGGAGCTGTTTTTT.

The V gene is TRBV7-9, the J gene TRBJ2-2, with D possibly TRBD2 on 6 matching bases. The germline V gene has CDR1 SEHNR and CDR2 FQNEAQ (reference sequence). V dropped 8 bases and J dropped 8 bases, with 18 bases sitting between them. The CDR3 has 14 residues. The CDR3 coding sequence is TGTGCCAGCGGCCCGGAGGGAAAGTCTGGGGAGCTGTTTTTT. Translation gives CASGPEGKSGELFF.

This rearrangement joins TRBV30 to TRBJ2-4, with a tentative D call TRBD2 (5 bases). CDR3 length: 14 residues. Germline-derived CDR1 and CDR2 are GTSNPN and SVGIG (reference sequence). V was clipped by 0 bases and J by 12 bases, with 18 bases between them. The DNA for the CDR3 is TGTGCCTGGAGTGTACGAGGCGGGTCCCAATGTCAGTACTTC. This gives the protein CAWSVRGGSQCQYF.

This clone was picked up a small number of times. The chain carries TRBV9 and TRBJ2-1, with D perhaps TRBD2 (7 bases). Germline assignment: CDR1 SGDLS and CDR2 YYNGEE. CDR3 length: 13 amino acids. V was trimmed by 7 bases and J by 6 bases, leaving 14 bases between them. The CDR3 loop is CASSLGGANEQFF. Here the CDR3 DNA reads TGTGCCAGCTCCCTAGGGGGGGCCAATGAGCAGTTCTTC. Filled out from reference TRBV9 and TRBJ2-1, the complete variable domain reads DSGVTQTPKHLITATGQRVTLRCSPRSGDLSVYWYQQSLDQGLQFLIQYYNGEERAKGNILERFSAQQFPDLHSELNLSSLELGDSALYFCASSLGGANEQFFGPGTRLTVL.

The chain combines TRBV21-1 with TRBJ2-7; the table's D gene call, TRBD1, was not cross checked with the DNA. TRBV21-1 is recorded as a pseudogene. The CDR3 length is 15 residues. The CDR3 nucleotides read TGTGCCAGCAACCGGGGGACAGTAGAAACCTACGAGCAGTACTTC. It specifies CASNRGTVETYEQYF.

This chain uses TRBV6-1 with TRBJ1-5; 7 positions agree with TRBD1. CDR1 and CDR2 (germline): MNHNS, SASEGT. V lost 6 bases and J lost 2; bases outside the gene matches: 7. The CDR3 is made up of 15 amino acids. CDR3 in amino acids: CASRAGGFGNQPQHF. The CDR3 coding sequence is TGTGCCAGCAGAGCAGGGGGTTTCGGCAATCAGCCCCAGCATTTT.